One and the same sample provided the 10 T cell receptor beta chains below, sequenced in a study of vaccination effects on CD4 cells after COVID-19. TCRdb's copy holds only in-frame clones and misses some; the assay was immunoSEQ multiplex PCR. The sample gives 55,000 to 75,000 clones, approximately 70% of which show up once; roughly 3.9% is in the top ten. These TCRs' antigens remain unknown. In the ViraFEST assay, antigen-specific CD4+ clonotypes were identified by expansion after peptide-pool stimulation. After more than 9 days in culture, the CD4+ T cells were isolated. Among the vaccine recipients, none had a prior SARS-CoV-2 infection, and nucleocapsid antibodies were negative. Sample: CD4+ T cells from PBMCs cultured with HCoV-OC43 spike peptides, taken before COVID-19 vaccination. The subset was: HCoV-OC43 spike overlapping peptide pool stimulation. All receptors come from a human donor who received a COVID-19 vaccine.

CDR3 coding DNA: TGTGCCGCACGACAGAGTCGCTCTGGAAACACCATATATTTT. This translates into CAARQSRSGNTIYF. The chain links TRBV6-5 to TRBJ1-3; perhaps TRBD1 as D (5 bases). This CDR3 contains 14 residues. V was cut by 11 bases and J by 0 bases, with 14 bases left in between. The germline CDR1 and CDR2 sequences are MNHEY and SVGAGI.

The genes are TRBV5-4 and TRBJ2-3, with D tentatively TRBD2 (5 bases). The CDR3 spans 14 residues. Germline V gene sequence: CDR1 SGHNT, CDR2 YYREEE (reference sequence). Trimming left V 0 bases short and J 4 bases short, with 9 bases between. The CDR3 DNA reads TGTGCCAGCAGCTTGGACCCCGGGGCAGATACGCAGTATTTT. This translates into CASSLDPGADTQYF.

V and J are TRBV19 and TRBJ1-4, with TRBD1 identical over 9 bases. The CDR3 contains 16 residues. Germline V lookup: CDR1 LNHDA, CDR2 SQIVND (reference sequence). V was clipped by 6 bases and J by 8 bases; unmatched bases: 13. The CDR3 loop reads CASRSHSTGGREKLFF. CDR3 nucleotides: TGTGCCAGTAGATCCCACTCGACAGGGGGGCGAGAAAAACTGTTTTTT.

This chain links TRBV29-1 with TRBJ2-1, with TRBD1 as a possible D gene (5 bases). The CDR3 totals 13 residues. V lost 5 bases to trimming and J lost 2 bases, with 10 bases between them. Germline V gene sequence: CDR1 SQVTM, CDR2 ANQGSEA. The CDR3 protein is CSVSGKTYNEQFF. In DNA, the CDR3 is TGCAGCGTTTCAGGGAAAACCTACAATGAGCAGTTCTTC.

The V gene is TRBV6-6, the J gene TRBJ1-5, with TRBD1 matching 9 bases. The CDR3 is 16 amino acids. Germline V lookup: CDR1 MNHNY, CDR2 SVGAGI (reference sequence). Germline trimming cut 4 bases from V and 5 bases from J; bases unmatched to any gene: 9. CDR3 region: CASSFPPGQGHQPQHF. The DNA for the CDR3 is TGTGCCAGCAGTTTTCCACCGGGACAGGGCCATCAGCCCCAGCATTTT.

This chain uses TRBV7-8 with TRBJ2-1; D uncertain. Trimming left V 5 bases short and J 3 bases short, with 14 bases between. The CDR3 runs 15 residues. CDR1 is SGHVS, CDR2 FQNEAQ, per germline. CDR3 in DNA: TGTGCCAGCAGCACCGGACCTTTCGTCTACAATGAGCAGTTCTTC. Translation gives CASSTGPFVYNEQFF.

The chain uses TRBV5-1 and TRBJ2-1; D possibly uses TRBD1 or TRBD2 (5 bases each). The germline CDR1 and CDR2 sequences are SGHRS and YFSETQ. V lost 4 bases to trimming and J lost 8 bases, with 16 bases between them. The CDR3 covers 14 residues. As DNA, the CDR3 is TGCGCCAGCAGCCTGGAGAGGGGTAGCCATGAGCAGTTCTTC. Its protein product is CASSLERGSHEQFF.

This chain uses TRBV6-4 with TRBJ1-4, with a tentative D call TRBD1 (5 bases). The V gene lost 3 bases and the J gene lost 12 bases, with 17 bases spanning the gap. Germline V gene lookup returns CDR1 MRHNA and CDR2 SNTAGT. CDR3 size: 14 residues. The CDR3 DNA reads as TGTGCCAGCAGTGAAATGGTCGGTACGGGGGAACTGTTTTTT. Translated: CASSEMVGTGELFF.

This chain connects TRBV15 to TRBJ1-1; D is unresolved. V dropped 0 bases and J dropped 9 bases, with 11 bases sitting between them. The CDR3 length is 13 residues. Germline-derived CDR1 and CDR2 are LNHNV and YYDKDF (reference sequence). The DNA for the CDR3 is TGTGCCACCAGCAGAGATTTATTGAAGAAAGCTTTCTTT. Protein: CATSRDLLKKAFF.

There are a few counts of this clone. CDR3 nucleotide sequence: TGTGCCTGGGCCGGAGGACTAAGTTCTGGAAACACCATATATTTT. Its translation is CAWAGGLSSGNTIYF. The J gene is TRBJ1-3, the V gene TRBV30; D ambiguous. The CDR3 spans 15 residues. The ends were cut back, 5 bases at V and 1 base at J, with 15 bases in the middle. Germline V gene sequence: CDR1 GTSNPN, CDR2 SVGIG (reference sequence).